This T cell receptor (beta chain) was recorded in a study of monozygotic twins with inflammatory bowel disease. Study outcomes and limitations: Whether twins were concordant or discordant made no difference to repertoire similarity, possibly from limited power. T cell subtypes that differed could not be told apart.

The CDR3 consists of 15 residues. Germline V lookup: CDR1 MNHEY, CDR2 SVGEGT. With regard to this clonotype: The antigen is undetermined.

Template-switch reactions added UMIs with a 6-nucleotide sample barcode. With the 5' RACE reads reprocessed, TCRdb shows one record per CDR3 protein and no DNA. The table gives approximately 420,000 distinct CDR3 sequences; the top ten clones make up less than 2.5% of it. The sequencing sample was made of blood. The receptor comes from a human donor with ulcerative colitis or Crohn's disease, or a healthy co-twin of an affected twin (not recorded which). The J gene is TRBJ1-5, the V gene TRBV6-2 or TRBV6-3; TCRdb picks TRBD1, but there is no DNA to check that call. The CDR3 protein is CASSPTGGGNQPQHF.